The 30 T cell receptor beta chains in this list originate from one sample, sequenced in a study of blood T cell repertoires in COVID-19. Measured with immunoSEQ multiplex PCR; TCRdb has only the in-frame clones, and not every one. The sample has about 370,000 clones, 89% seen once. The specimen was peripheral blood. All receptors come from a woman in her twenties or thirties with COVID-19, enrolled during active disease.

V is TRBV27 and J is TRBJ1-1; 8 nucleotides align to TRBD1. Germline assignment: CDR1 MNHEY and CDR2 SMNVEV (reference sequence). Trimming removed 6 bases from V and 7 bases from J; junction bases left unmatched: 4. The CDR3 runs 12 residues. CDR3 loop: CASRNRGDEAFF. CDR3 nucleotide sequence: TGTGCCAGCAGGAACAGGGGGGATGAAGCTTTCTTT.

The V call is TRBV28, the J call TRBJ1-5, with 7 bases that match TRBD1. The CDR3 contains 14 residues. Germline V gives CDR1 MDHEN, CDR2 SYDVKM. Unmatched junction bases numbered 8, after V lost 6 bases and J lost 6 bases. The CDR3 DNA reads as TGTGCCAGCAGGACTACAGGGGCTAGTCAGCCCCAGCATTTT. Translated, it gives CASRTTGASQPQHF.

The chain links TRBV6-1 to TRBJ1-5; TRBD1 matches at 9 bases. Looked up from germline, CDR1 is MNHNS and CDR2 is SASEGT. J was trimmed by 9 bases and V by 3 bases; bases with no gene match: 6. CDR3 length equals 14 residues. For the CDR3, the DNA is TGTGCCAGCAGTGAGGACAGGGGATTATTGCCCCAGCATTTT. This encodes CASSEDRGLLPQHF.

As DNA, the CDR3 is TGTGCCAGCAGCCCGACCGGGACAGGGATGATAAGCTACACCTTC. Amino acids: CASSPTGTGMISYTF. The chain is built from TRBV7-2 and TRBJ1-2; 9 bases agree with TRBD1. J gave up 9 bases and V 5 bases, and 13 bases lay outside the gene matches. The CDR3 sequence is 15 residues long. Germline CDR1 SGHTA, CDR2 FQGNSA.

This clone was found once. The chain is built from TRBV4-3 and TRBJ2-7; a possible D gene is TRBD1 (6 bases). This CDR3 has 16 residues. V was shortened by 1 base and J by 0 bases, with 13 bases between the two germline ends. The germline gives CDR1 LGHNA, CDR2 YSLEER. CDR3 bases: TGCGCCAGCAGCCAAGGTCAGAACAGGGACTCCTACGAGCAGTACTTC. This translates into CASSQGQNRDSYEQYF.

The chain is built from TRBV29-1 and TRBJ1-1, with 12 bases fitting TRBD1. CDR1 and CDR2 from the germline V gene are SQVTM and ANQGSEA. V lost 6 bases to trimming and J lost 4 bases; unmatched junction nucleotides: 12. The CDR3 loop spans 16 amino acids. CDR3 in DNA: TGCAGCGTGCGGGGGACAGGGGGCGGTCGAGGCACTGAAGCTTTCTTT. Protein product: CSVRGTGGGRGTEAFF. The full variable domain, rest sourced from reference TRBV29-1 and TRBJ1-1, is SAVISQKPSRDICQRGTSLTIQCQVDSQVTMMFWYRQQPGQSLTLIATANQGSEATYESGFVIDKFPISRPNLTFSTLTVSNMSPEDSSIYLCSVRGTGGGRGTEAFFGQGTRLTVV.

V and J are TRBV7-8 and TRBJ2-6; D is perhaps TRBD1 (5 bases). The CDR3 runs to 17 residues. V was trimmed by 2 bases and J by 0 bases, leaving 11 bases between them. Germline-derived CDR1 and CDR2 are SGHVS and FQNEAQ. CDR3 nucleotide sequence: TGTGCCAGCAGCTTACTGACAGCATACTCTGGGGCCAACGTCCTGACTTTC. This encodes CASSLLTAYSGANVLTF.

The chain couples TRBV6-5 to TRBJ2-7; D might be TRBD1 (5 bases). Trimming shortened V by 6 bases and J by 0 bases, and 9 bases separated the two germline ends. The CDR3 is 13 amino acids. The germline CDR1 and CDR2 sequences are MNHEY and SVGAGI. DNA of the CDR3: TGTGCCAGCAGAACAGGCGCCTCCTACGAGCAGTACTTC. This translates into CASRTGASYEQYF.

This chain links TRBV27 with TRBJ2-7, with 7 bases lining up with TRBD2. CDR1 is MNHEY and CDR2 is SMNVEV in the germline V gene (reference sequence). V was clipped by 10 bases and J by 5 bases; unmatched bases: 11. The CDR3 length is 13 residues. The chain's CDR3 is CATSGLVGDEQYF. CDR3 DNA: TGTGCCACCTCCGGACTAGTAGGAGACGAGCAGTACTTC.

The chain joins TRBV5-1 to TRBJ2-7; 10 bases match TRBD1. From germline, CDR1 is SGHRS and CDR2 YFSETQ. The CDR3 sequence is 14 residues long. V shed 1 base and J 4 bases; nucleotides not matched to a gene: 2. CDR3 bases: TGCGCCAGCAGCTTGTGGACAGGGGGGTACGAGCAGTACTTC. Protein: CASSLWTGGYEQYF. The complete variable domain, with remaining parts taken from reference TRBV5-1 and TRBJ2-7, reads KAGVTQTPRYLIKTRGQQVTLSCSPISGHRSVSWYQQTPGQGLQFLFEYFSETQRNKGNFPGRFSGRQFSNSRSEMNVSTLELGDSALYLCASSLWTGGYEQYFGPGTRLTVT.

V gene TRBV3-1 (or the pseudogene TRBV3-2) combines with J gene TRBJ2-7; 10 bases map to TRBD1. Germline CDR1 is LGHDT and CDR2 is YNNKEL (reference sequence). This CDR3 has 16 amino acids. Unmatched junction bases numbered 8, after V lost 4 bases and J lost 2 bases. CDR3 in DNA: TGTGCCAGCAGCCCAGAACGGGACAGGGGAACCTACGAGCAGTACTTC. Residues: CASSPERDRGTYEQYF.

This clone has just a few counts. V usage is TRBV11-2 and J usage is TRBJ2-3; 7 bases are a match to TRBD1. This CDR3 contains 15 residues. The ends lost 5 bases at V and 0 bases at J; junction bases unmatched: 5. Germline lookup yields CDR1 SGHAT and CDR2 FQNNGV. The CDR3, as DNA: TGTGCCAGCAGCCAGAGGGGACAGAGCACAGATACGCAGTATTTT. Translating gives CASSQRGQSTDTQYF.

The V gene is TRBV25-1, the J gene TRBJ1-1; D not certain. From germline, CDR1 is MGHDK and CDR2 SYGVNS. V was shortened by 8 bases and J by 5 bases, with 12 bases between the two germline ends. This CDR3 has 12 residues. The CDR3 here is CASFGPGTEAFF. DNA of the CDR3: TGTGCCAGCTTCGGTCCCGGGACTGAAGCTTTCTTT.

The rearrangement uses TRBV15 and TRBJ1-4, with TRBD1 matching 9 bases. Germline values: CDR1 LNHNV, CDR2 YYDKDF (reference sequence). J was trimmed by 8 bases and V by 5 bases; bases with no gene match: 6. The CDR3 is 14 amino acids. This chain's CDR3 is CATSLRTGDEKLFF. DNA for the CDR3: TGTGCCACCAGCCTCCGGACAGGGGACGAAAAACTGTTTTTT. The variable domain in full, completed from reference TRBV15 and TRBJ1-4, reads DAMVIQNPRYQVTQFGKPVTLSCSQTLNHNVMYWYQQKSSQAPKLLFHYYDKDFNNEADTPDNFQSRRPNTSFCFLDIRSPGLGDTAMYLCATSLRTGDEKLFFGSGTQLSVL.

The table lists this clone with a count of one. This chain links TRBV28 with TRBJ1-1, with 8 positions matching TRBD1. The V gene end was trimmed by 6 bases and the J gene end by 1 base; junction bases not matched to a gene: 4. The CDR3 contains 14 residues. Per the germline V gene, CDR1 is MDHEN and CDR2 is SYDVKM. Written as DNA, the CDR3 is TGTGCCAGCAGCCAAACAGGGGGGAACACTGAAGCTTTCTTT. Its protein product is CASSQTGGNTEAFF.

This rearrangement joins TRBV20-1 to TRBJ2-3, with 13 positions matching TRBD2. Germline V lookup: CDR1 DFQATT, CDR2 SNEGSKA (reference sequence). Trimming took 3 bases from V and 0 from J; bases not matched to a gene: 3. This CDR3 contains 16 residues. CDR3 residues: CSASSGLAGSTDTQYF. CDR3 bases: TGCAGTGCTAGTTCGGGACTAGCGGGGAGCACAGATACGCAGTATTTT.

The V call is TRBV19, the J call TRBJ1-5; TRBD1 might be the D (5 bases). Trimming removed 3 bases at V and 4 bases at J, with 19 bases between. Per the germline V gene, CDR1 is LNHDA and CDR2 is SQIVND (reference sequence). CDR3 size: 17 residues. This chain's CDR3 is CASSMPGRGAGNQPQHF. CDR3 sequence (DNA): TGTGCCAGTAGTATGCCGGGGCGGGGAGCAGGGAATCAGCCCCAGCATTTT.

The chain links TRBV5-1 to TRBJ2-7; 9 nucleotides align to TRBD2. The V segment lost 0 bases and the J segment 3 bases; nucleotides outside the gene matches: 4. Germline values: CDR1 SGHRS, CDR2 YFSETQ. The CDR3 runs to 15 residues. The CDR3 loop is CASSLGSSGGYEQYF. Written as DNA, the CDR3 is TGCGCCAGCAGCTTGGGGAGTAGCGGGGGCTACGAGCAGTACTTC.

A few counts support this clone. The chain recombines TRBV5-1 with TRBJ1-2; no clear D gene. V was shortened by 4 bases and J by 6 bases, with 10 bases between the two germline ends. This CDR3 spans 12 amino acids. CDR1 is SGHRS and CDR2 is YFSETQ in the germline V gene. CDR3 in amino acids: CASSPGWHGYTF. CDR3 nucleotides: TGCGCCAGCAGCCCGGGATGGCATGGCTACACCTTC. Full variable domain (remainder filled in from reference TRBV5-1 and TRBJ1-2): KAGVTQTPRYLIKTRGQQVTLSCSPISGHRSVSWYQQTPGQGLQFLFEYFSETQRNKGNFPGRFSGRQFSNSRSEMNVSTLELGDSALYLCASSPGWHGYTFGSGTRLTVV.

The rearrangement joins TRBV6-5 to TRBJ1-2, with no clear D. The CDR3 spans 13 residues. V lost 6 bases and J 6 bases, leaving 14 bases between the germline ends. Germline CDR1 is MNHEY and CDR2 is SVGAGI. Here the CDR3 reads CASSPDSSHGYTF. CDR3 nucleotides: TGTGCCAGCAGCCCCGACTCGAGCCATGGCTACACCTTC.

The V call is TRBV6-5, the J call TRBJ2-3, with 8 bases fitting TRBD2. CDR1 MNHEY and CDR2 SVGAGI come from the germline V gene. The CDR3 extends over 15 amino acids. Losses at the gene ends were 6 bases for V and 3 bases for J; bases not matched to a gene: 8. CDR3 in DNA: TGTGCCAGCAGCCGTAGCGGGGTCGGAACAGATACGCAGTATTTT. This sequence encodes CASSRSGVGTDTQYF.

This CDR3 is CASSPFLVTGTTEAFF. The CDR3 DNA reads TGTGCCAGCAGCCCCTTCTTAGTAACAGGGACCACTGAAGCTTTCTTT. The chain has TRBV7-8 and TRBJ1-1, with D tentatively TRBD1 (6 bases). This CDR3 contains 16 residues. V was pared by 5 bases and J by 4 bases, with 20 bases between. Germline-derived CDR1 and CDR2 are SGHVS and FQNEAQ.

The genes are TRBV19 and TRBJ2-2; D possibly corresponds to TRBD1 (6 bases). This CDR3 contains 18 residues. The germline gives CDR1 LNHDA, CDR2 SQIVND (reference sequence). Trimming took off 0 bases at V and 0 bases at J, with 14 bases between the two ends. The CDR3, as DNA: TGTGCCAGTAGTATAGATCTATTAGGGGGACCGAACACCGGGGAGCTGTTTTTT. As protein: CASSIDLLGGPNTGELFF.

This clone was seen a single time. The CDR3 sequence: CAWSVLSGANVLTF. The CDR3, as DNA: TGTGCCTGGAGTGTCCTGTCTGGGGCCAACGTCCTGACTTTC. The J gene is TRBJ2-6, the V gene TRBV30, with no clear D. Trimming cost V 0 bases and J 1 base, with 4 bases left between them. The germline gives CDR1 GTSNPN, CDR2 SVGIG (reference sequence). The CDR3 is 14 amino acids. Using reference TRBV30 and TRBJ2-6 for the parts outside the CDR3, the full variable domain is SQTIHQWPATLVQPVGSPLSLECTVEGTSNPNLYWYRQAAGRGLQLLFYSVGIGQISSEVPQNLSASRPQDRQFILSSKKLLLSDSGFYLCAWSVLSGANVLTFGAGSRLTVL.

V usage is TRBV4-2 and J usage is TRBJ2-7, with D tentatively TRBD1 (5 bases). The ends were cut back, 0 bases at V and 2 bases at J, with 5 bases in the middle. CDR1 LGHNA and CDR2 YNFKEQ come from the germline V gene. CDR3 length equals 13 residues. The CDR3 sequence: CASSQEQAYEQYF. In DNA form, the CDR3 reads TGTGCCAGCAGCCAAGAACAGGCCTACGAGCAGTACTTC.

This clone was found once. This chain links TRBV7-2 with TRBJ2-1; 7 bases agree with TRBD2. CDR3 length: 15 residues. V was pared by 5 bases and J by 7 bases, with 11 bases of the junction left unmatched. Germline V CDR1 and CDR2: SGHTA, FQGNSA. CDR3 coding DNA: TGTGCCAGCAGCGTCAGAGGAGGGAGGGCAAATGAGCAGTTCTTC. Translated, it gives CASSVRGGRANEQFF.

This CDR3 reads CASSVQGRLGYTF. In DNA form, the CDR3 reads TGTGCCAGCAGCGTACAGGGTAGGCTTGGCTACACCTTC. The chain couples TRBV7-2 to TRBJ1-2, with D perhaps TRBD1 (6 bases). The CDR3 loop spans 13 amino acids. Germline CDR1 SGHTA, CDR2 FQGNSA. Trimming cost V 5 bases and J 7 bases, with 14 bases left between them.

The rearrangement joins TRBV4-3 to TRBJ1-1; 8 positions agree with TRBD1. Germline assignment: CDR1 LGHNA and CDR2 YSLEER. This CDR3 has 14 residues. The junction had 4 bases not matched to a gene; V was cut back by 0 bases and J by 7 bases. The CDR3 protein is CASSQDRQGSEAFF. The CDR3 region has the DNA TGCGCCAGCAGCCAAGATCGACAGGGGAGTGAAGCTTTCTTT.

The chain recombines TRBV4-3 with TRBJ1-2; D possibly corresponds to TRBD1 (5 bases). Germline assignment: CDR1 LGHNA and CDR2 YSLEER. The CDR3 is 15 amino acids. Trimming left V 1 base short and J 4 bases short, with 13 bases between. The CDR3 DNA reads as TGCGCCAGCAGCCAAGTGGGGCGTAGGGGCTATGGCTACACCTTC. Its protein is CASSQVGRRGYGYTF.

V gene TRBV3-1 (or the pseudogene TRBV3-2) combines with J gene TRBJ2-1; 7 bases line up with TRBD2. J gave up 0 bases and V 4 bases, and 9 bases lay outside the gene matches. Germline V gene sequence: CDR1 LGHDT, CDR2 YNNKEL (reference sequence). The CDR3 has 17 residues. The CDR3 nucleotides are TGTGCCAGCAGCCCTTGGGCCAGCGGGGTCTCCTACAATGAGCAGTTCTTC. Translated, it gives CASSPWASGVSYNEQFF.